This TCR beta chain was captured in a study of blood T cells in healthy people across ages. General study findings and limits: As age increased, TCR beta diversity per million T cells fell in a roughly linear fashion. For the donors, CMV status was unknown and possibly confounded expanded clonotype changes.

Then a second PCR, running roughly 6 to 12 cycles, was carried out with a sample-barcoded 5' primer and a J-beta primer mix. A template-switch adaptor with 12 random nucleotides tagged each cDNA molecule. A single record per CDR3 protein comes from TCRdb applying MiXCR to the 5' RACE reads. The repertoire holds about 970,000 distinct CDR3 sequences, with 51% as singletons. On this clonotype: The antigen remains unidentified.

Trimming took 0 bases from V and 4 from J; bases not matched to a gene: 14. CDR1 LGHNA and CDR2 YNFKEQ come from the germline V gene. The CDR3 is made up of 19 amino acids. PBMCs, at least 6.5 million per sample, were isolated. V usage is TRBV4-2 and J usage is TRBJ1-4, with 7 bases aligning to TRBD1. Material: blood. The clonotype comes from a woman aged 60-70 years in good health. The CDR3 loop reads CASSQDGEGGNWGNEKLFF. The CDR3 nucleotides read TGTGCCAGCAGCCAAGACGGAGAAGGGGGCAACTGGGGTAATGAAAAACTGTTTTTT.